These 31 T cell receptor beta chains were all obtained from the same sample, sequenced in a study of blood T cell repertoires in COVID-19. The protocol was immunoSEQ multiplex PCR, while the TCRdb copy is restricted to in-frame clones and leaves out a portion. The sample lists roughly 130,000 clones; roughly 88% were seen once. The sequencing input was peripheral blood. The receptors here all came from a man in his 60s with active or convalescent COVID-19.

The CDR3 coding sequence is TGTGCCAGCAGCTTGTCCAGGATTAATTCACCCCTCCACTTT. Its translation: CASSLSRINSPLHF. V usage is TRBV5-6 and J usage is TRBJ1-6; no reliable D call. Trimming took 1 base from V and 6 from J, leaving 8 bases between them. Germline CDR1 reads SGHDT; CDR2 reads YYEEEE. The CDR3 loop spans 14 amino acids. The entire variable domain, with the rest obtained from reference TRBV5-6 and TRBJ1-6, is as follows: DAGVTQSPTHLIKTRGQQVTLRCSPKSGHDTVSWYQQALGQGPQFIFQYYEEEERQRGNFPDRFSGHQFPNYSSELNVNALLLGDSALYLCASSLSRINSPLHFGNGTRLTVT.

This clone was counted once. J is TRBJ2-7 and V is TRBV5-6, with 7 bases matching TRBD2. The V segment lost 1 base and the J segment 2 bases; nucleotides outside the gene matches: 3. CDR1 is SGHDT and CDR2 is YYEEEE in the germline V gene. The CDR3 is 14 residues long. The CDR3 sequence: CASSLWGGPYEQYF. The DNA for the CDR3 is TGTGCCAGCAGCTTGTGGGGGGGACCCTACGAGCAGTACTTC.

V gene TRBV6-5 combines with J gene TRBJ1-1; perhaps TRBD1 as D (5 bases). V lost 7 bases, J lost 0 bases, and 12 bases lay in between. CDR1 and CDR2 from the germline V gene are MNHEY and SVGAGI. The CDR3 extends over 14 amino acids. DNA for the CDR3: TGTGCCAGCACACTTTTAGGGGTGAACACTGAAGCTTTCTTT. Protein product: CASTLLGVNTEAFF.

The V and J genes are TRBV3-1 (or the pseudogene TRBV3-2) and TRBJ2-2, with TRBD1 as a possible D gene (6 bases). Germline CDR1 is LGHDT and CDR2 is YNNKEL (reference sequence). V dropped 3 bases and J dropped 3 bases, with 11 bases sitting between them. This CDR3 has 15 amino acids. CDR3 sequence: CASSQLDRDTGELFF. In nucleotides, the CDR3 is TGTGCCAGCAGCCAGTTGGACAGAGACACCGGGGAGCTGTTTTTT.

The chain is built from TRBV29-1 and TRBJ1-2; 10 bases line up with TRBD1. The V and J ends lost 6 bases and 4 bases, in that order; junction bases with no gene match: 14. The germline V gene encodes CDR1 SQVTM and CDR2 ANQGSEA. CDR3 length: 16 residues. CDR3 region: CSVAAYLGTGVYGYTF. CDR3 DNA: TGCAGCGTGGCGGCCTATCTTGGGACAGGGGTCTATGGCTACACCTTC. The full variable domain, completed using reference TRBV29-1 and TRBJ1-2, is SAVISQKPSRDICQRGTSLTIQCQVDSQVTMMFWYRQQPGQSLTLIATANQGSEATYESGFVIDKFPISRPNLTFSTLTVSNMSPEDSSIYLCSVAAYLGTGVYGYTFGSGTRLTVV.

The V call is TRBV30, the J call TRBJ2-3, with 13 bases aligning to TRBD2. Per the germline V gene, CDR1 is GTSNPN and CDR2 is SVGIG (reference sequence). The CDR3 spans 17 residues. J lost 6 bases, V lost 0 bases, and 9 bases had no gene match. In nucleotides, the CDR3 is TGTGCCTGGAGTGTCTCCCGGACTAGCGGGAGTGCGGATACGCAGTATTTT. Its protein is CAWSVSRTSGSADTQYF.

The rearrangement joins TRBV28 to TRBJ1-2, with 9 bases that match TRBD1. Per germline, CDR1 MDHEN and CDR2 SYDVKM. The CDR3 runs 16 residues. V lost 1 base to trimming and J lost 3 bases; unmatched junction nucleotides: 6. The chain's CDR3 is CASSLSQGQGYYGYTF. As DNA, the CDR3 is TGTGCCAGCAGTTTATCCCAGGGACAGGGATACTATGGCTACACCTTC.

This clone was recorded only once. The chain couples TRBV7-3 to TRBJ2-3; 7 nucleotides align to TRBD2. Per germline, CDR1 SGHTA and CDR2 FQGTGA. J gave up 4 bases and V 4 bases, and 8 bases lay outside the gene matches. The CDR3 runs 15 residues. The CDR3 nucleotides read TGTGCCAGCAGCTCCGGTGAGCTAGCGGCAGATACGCAGTATTTT. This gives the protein CASSSGELAADTQYF.

The CDR3, as DNA: TGTGCCAGCCGGAGACAGGGGAGCTCTGGAAACACCATATATTTT. Protein sequence: CASRRQGSSGNTIYF. This chain uses TRBV6-5 with TRBJ1-3, with 8 bases identical to TRBD1. Losses at the gene ends were 8 bases for V and 0 bases for J; bases not matched to a gene: 6. Germline assignment: CDR1 MNHEY and CDR2 SVGAGI. The CDR3 contains 15 residues.

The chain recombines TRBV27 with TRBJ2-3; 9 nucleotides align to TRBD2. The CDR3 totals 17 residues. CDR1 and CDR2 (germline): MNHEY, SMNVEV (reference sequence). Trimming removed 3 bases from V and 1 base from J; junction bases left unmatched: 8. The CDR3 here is CASSLLRTSDRTDTQYF. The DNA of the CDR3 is TGTGCCAGCAGTTTGCTCCGGACTAGCGACCGCACAGATACGCAGTATTTT.

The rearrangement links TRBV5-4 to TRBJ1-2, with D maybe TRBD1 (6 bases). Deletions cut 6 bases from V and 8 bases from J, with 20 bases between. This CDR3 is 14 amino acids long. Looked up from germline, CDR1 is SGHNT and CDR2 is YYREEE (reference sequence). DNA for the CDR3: TGTGCCAGCACCGGAGACAGGAAGTACTCCGGCTACACCTTC. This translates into CASTGDRKYSGYTF.

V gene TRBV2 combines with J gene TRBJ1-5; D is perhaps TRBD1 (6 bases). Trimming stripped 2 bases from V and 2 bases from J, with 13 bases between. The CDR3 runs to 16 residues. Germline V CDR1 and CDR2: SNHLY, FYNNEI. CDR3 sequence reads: CASSERGGEGNQPQHF. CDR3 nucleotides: TGTGCCAGCAGTGAAAGGGGGGGAGAAGGCAATCAGCCCCAGCATTTT.

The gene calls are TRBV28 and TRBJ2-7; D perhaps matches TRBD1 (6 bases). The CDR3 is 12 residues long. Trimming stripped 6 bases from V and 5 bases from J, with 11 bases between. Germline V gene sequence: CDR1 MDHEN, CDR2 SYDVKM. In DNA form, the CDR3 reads TGTGCCAGCAGCTACAGGGCGAACGAGCAGTACTTC. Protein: CASSYRANEQYF.

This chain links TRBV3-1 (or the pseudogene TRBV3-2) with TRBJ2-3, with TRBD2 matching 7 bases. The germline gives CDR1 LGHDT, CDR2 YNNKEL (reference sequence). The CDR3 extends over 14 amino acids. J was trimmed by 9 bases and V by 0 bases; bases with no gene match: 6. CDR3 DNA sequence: TGTGCCAGCAGCCAAGATTGGGGGGGACGAACGCAGTATTTT. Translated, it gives CASSQDWGGRTQYF.

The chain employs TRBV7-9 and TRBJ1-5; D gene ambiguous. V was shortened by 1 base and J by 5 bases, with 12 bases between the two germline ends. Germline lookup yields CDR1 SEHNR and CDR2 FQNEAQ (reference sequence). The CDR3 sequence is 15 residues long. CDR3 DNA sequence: TGTGCCAGCAGCTTAGAGTCGGAGGCTTATCAGCCCCAGCATTTT. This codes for CASSLESEAYQPQHF.

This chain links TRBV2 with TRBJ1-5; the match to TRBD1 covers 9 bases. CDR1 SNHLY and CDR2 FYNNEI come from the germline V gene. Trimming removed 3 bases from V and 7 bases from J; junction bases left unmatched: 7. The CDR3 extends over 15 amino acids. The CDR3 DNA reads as TGTGCCAGCAGTGAGGCCGGGACAGGGTCCCAGCCCCAGCATTTT. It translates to CASSEAGTGSQPQHF.

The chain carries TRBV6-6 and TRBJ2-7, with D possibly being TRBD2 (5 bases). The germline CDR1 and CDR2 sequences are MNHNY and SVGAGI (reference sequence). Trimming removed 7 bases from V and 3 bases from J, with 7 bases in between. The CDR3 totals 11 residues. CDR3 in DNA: TGTGCCAGCATCGGACTCTACGAGCAGTACTTC. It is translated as CASIGLYEQYF.

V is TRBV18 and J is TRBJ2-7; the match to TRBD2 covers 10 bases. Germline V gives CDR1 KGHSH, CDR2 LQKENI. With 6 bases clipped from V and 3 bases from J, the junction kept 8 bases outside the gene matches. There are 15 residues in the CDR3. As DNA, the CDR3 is TGTGCCAGCTCTCCCAGGACTAGCGGATTCTACGAGCAGTACTTC. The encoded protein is CASSPRTSGFYEQYF. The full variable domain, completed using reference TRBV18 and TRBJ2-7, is NAGVMQNPRHLVRRRGQEARLRCSPMKGHSHVYWYRQLPEEGLKFMVYLQKENIIDESGMPKERFSAEFPKEGPSILRIQQVVRGDSAAYFCASSPRTSGFYEQYFGPGTRLTVT.

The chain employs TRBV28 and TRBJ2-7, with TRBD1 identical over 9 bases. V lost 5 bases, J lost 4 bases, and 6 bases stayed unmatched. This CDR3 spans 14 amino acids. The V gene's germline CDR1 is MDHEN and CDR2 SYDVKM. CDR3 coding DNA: TGTGCCAGCAGTCGAACAGGGGGCTGGTACGAGCAGTACTTC. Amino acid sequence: CASSRTGGWYEQYF.

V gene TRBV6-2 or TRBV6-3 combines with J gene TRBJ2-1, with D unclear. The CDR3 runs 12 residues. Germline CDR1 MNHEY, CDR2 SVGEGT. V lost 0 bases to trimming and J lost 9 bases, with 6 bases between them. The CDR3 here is CASSYSRTEQFF. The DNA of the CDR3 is TGTGCCAGCAGTTACTCGAGAACTGAGCAGTTCTTC.

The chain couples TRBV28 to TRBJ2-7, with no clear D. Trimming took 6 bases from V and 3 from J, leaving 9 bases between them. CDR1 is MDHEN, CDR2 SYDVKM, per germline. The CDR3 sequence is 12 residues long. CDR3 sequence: CASRGELYEQYF. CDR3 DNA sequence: TGTGCCAGCAGAGGAGAACTCTACGAGCAGTACTTC.

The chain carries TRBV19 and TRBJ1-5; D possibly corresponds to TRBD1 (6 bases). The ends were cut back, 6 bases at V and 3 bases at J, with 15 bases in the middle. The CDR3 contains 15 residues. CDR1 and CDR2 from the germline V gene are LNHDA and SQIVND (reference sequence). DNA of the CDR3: TGTGCCAGTAGAACACAGGGTAGGGACAATCAGCCCCAGCATTTT. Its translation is CASRTQGRDNQPQHF.

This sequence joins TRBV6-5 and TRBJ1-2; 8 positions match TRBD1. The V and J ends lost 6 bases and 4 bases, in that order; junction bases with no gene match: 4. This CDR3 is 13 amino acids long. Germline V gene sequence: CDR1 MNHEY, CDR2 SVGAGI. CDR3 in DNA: TGTGCCAGCAGAGGCAGGGGGCTCTATGGCTACACCTTC. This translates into CASRGRGLYGYTF.

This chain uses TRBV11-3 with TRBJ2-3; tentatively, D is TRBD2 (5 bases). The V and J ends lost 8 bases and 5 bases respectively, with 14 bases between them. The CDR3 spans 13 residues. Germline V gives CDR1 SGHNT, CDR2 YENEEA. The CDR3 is CASAIGVGDTQYF. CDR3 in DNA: TGTGCCAGCGCCATCGGGGTCGGAGATACGCAGTATTTT.

In DNA form, the CDR3 reads TGTGCCAGCAGCCCACCAGGGTGGCACTACGAGCAGTACTTC. It specifies CASSPPGWHYEQYF. This chain connects TRBV7-2 to TRBJ2-7; D may be TRBD1 (5 bases). Trimming shortened V by 5 bases and J by 3 bases, and 14 bases separated the two germline ends. Germline CDR1 is SGHTA and CDR2 is FQGNSA. The CDR3 has 14 residues.

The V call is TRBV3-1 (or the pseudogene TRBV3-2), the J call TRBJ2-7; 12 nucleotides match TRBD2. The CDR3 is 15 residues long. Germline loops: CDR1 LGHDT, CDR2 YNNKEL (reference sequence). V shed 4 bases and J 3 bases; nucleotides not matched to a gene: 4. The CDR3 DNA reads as TGTGCCAGCAGCCCCCGGACTAGCGGGAACTACGAGCAGTACTTC. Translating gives CASSPRTSGNYEQYF.

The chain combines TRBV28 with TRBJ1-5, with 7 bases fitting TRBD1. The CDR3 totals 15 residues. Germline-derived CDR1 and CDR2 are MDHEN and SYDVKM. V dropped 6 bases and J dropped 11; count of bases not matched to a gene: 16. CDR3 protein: CASRRRDRVNMAQHF. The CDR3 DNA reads TGTGCCAGCAGGCGTCGGGACAGAGTAAATATGGCCCAGCATTTT.

CDR3: CASSLSETGVGEQYF. CDR3 coding DNA: TGTGCCAGCAGCTTATCTGAAACGGGGGTGGGAGAGCAGTACTTC. The chain uses TRBV7-9 and TRBJ2-7; possibly TRBD2 for D (6 bases). Germline CDR1 reads SEHNR; CDR2 reads FQNEAQ (reference sequence). Trimming cost V 2 bases and J 7 bases, with 18 bases left between them. The CDR3 contains 15 residues.

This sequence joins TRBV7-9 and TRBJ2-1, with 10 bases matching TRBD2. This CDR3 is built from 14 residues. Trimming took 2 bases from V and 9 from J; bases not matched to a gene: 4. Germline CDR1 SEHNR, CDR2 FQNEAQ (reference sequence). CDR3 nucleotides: TGTGCCAGCAGCTTACCTAGCGGGGGAGGTGAGCAGTTCTTC. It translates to CASSLPSGGGEQFF. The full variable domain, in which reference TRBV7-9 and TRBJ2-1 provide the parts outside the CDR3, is DTGVSQNPRHKITKRGQNVTFRCDPISEHNRLYWYRQTLGQGPEFLTYFQNEAQLEKSRLLSDRFSAERPKGSFSTLEIQRTEQGDSAMYLCASSLPSGGGEQFFGPGTRLTVL.

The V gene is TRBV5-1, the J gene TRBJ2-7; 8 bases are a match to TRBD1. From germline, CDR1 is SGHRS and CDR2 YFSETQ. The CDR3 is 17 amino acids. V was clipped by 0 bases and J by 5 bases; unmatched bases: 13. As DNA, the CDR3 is TGCGCCAGCAGCTTGGCCCTCTCCGGGACAGGCACCCACGAGCAGTACTTC. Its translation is CASSLALSGTGTHEQYF.

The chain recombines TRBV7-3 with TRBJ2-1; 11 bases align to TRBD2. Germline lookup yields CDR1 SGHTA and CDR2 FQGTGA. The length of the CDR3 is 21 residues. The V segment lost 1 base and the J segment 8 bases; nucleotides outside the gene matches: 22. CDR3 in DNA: TGTGCCAGCAGCTTAAGAAAGAAGGGGTGGGGCCCTAGCGGGAGGAGGGATGAGCAGTTCTTC. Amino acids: CASSLRKKGWGPSGRRDEQFF.